This T cell receptor (beta chain) appears in the sequencing data of a study of identical twins. General study findings and limits: Modelling underestimated the level of out-of-frame TCR alpha sharing observed in monozygotic twins. Reduced insertions were recorded for abundant cord blood beta clonotypes, with no such pattern in memory repertoires. Out-of-frame alpha sequences common to twins exhibited an excess of low generation probability. Out-of-frame beta sequences exhibited a weaker degree of excess twin sharing.

The CDR3 spans 14 residues. J lost 6 bases, V lost 2 bases, and 3 bases had no gene match. CDR1 is ENHRY and CDR2 is SYGVKD in the germline V gene. TCRdb reanalysed the 5' RACE reads using MiXCR and keeps one entry per CDR3 protein. The table records about 220,000 distinct CDR3 sequences, less than 8% of them present only once. This clonotype came up many times. Antigen unknown. This sample was shared with a second study, whose subject was yellow fever vaccine responses in identical twins.

The receptor comes from a woman younger than 35 in good health. The V gene is TRBV10-3, the J gene TRBJ1-2; 10 bases fit TRBD1. Sequencing was carried out using memory (CD45RO+) T cells sorted from blood. CDR3 bases: TGTGCCATCAGTGAGGACAGGGGGCAACATGGCTACACCTTC. Translated, it gives CAISEDRGQHGYTF.